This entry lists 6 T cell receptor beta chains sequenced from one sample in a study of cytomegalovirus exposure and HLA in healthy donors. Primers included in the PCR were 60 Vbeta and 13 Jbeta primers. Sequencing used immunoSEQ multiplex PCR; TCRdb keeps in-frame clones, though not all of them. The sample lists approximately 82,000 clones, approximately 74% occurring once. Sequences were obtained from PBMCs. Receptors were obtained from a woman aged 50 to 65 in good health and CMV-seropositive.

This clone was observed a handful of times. CDR3 coding DNA: TGTGCCATCAATCGGGGGAATGAGCAGTTCTTC. Its protein product is CAINRGNEQFF. The chain combines TRBV10-3 with TRBJ2-1; the D gene is possibly TRBD2 (6 bases). Germline CDR1 ENHRY, CDR2 SYGVKD. The CDR3 contains 11 residues. The V gene lost 7 bases and the J gene lost 7 bases, with 8 bases spanning the gap.

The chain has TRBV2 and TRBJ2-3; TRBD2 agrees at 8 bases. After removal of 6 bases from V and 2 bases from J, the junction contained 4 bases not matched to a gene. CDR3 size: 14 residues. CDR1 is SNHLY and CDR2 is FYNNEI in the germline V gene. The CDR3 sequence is CASRPGLVTDTQYF. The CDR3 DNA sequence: TGTGCCAGCAGGCCGGGACTAGTCACAGATACGCAGTATTTT.

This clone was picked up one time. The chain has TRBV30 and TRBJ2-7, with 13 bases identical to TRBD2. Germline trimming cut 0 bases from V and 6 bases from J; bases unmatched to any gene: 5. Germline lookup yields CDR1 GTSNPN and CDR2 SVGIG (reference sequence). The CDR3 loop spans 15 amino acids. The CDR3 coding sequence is TGTGCCTGGAGTGTCCCGGGACTAGCGGGAAGCGAGCAGTACTTC. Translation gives CAWSVPGLAGSEQYF.

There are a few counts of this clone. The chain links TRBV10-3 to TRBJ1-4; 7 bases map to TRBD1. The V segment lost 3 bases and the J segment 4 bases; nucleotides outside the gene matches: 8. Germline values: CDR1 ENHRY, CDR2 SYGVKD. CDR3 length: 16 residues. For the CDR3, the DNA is TGTGCCATCAGTGATTCGGTAGGGACAGTTAATGAAAAACTGTTTTTT. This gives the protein CAISDSVGTVNEKLFF.

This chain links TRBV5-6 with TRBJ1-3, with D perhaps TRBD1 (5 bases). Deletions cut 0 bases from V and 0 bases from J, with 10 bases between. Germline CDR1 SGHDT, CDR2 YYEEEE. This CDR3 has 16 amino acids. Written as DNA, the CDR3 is TGTGCCAGCAGCTTGGTAGACAGAACCTCTGGAAACACCATATATTTT. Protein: CASSLVDRTSGNTIYF. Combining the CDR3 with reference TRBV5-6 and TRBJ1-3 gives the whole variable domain DAGVTQSPTHLIKTRGQQVTLRCSPKSGHDTVSWYQQALGQGPQFIFQYYEEEERQRGNFPDRFSGHQFPNYSSELNVNALLLGDSALYLCASSLVDRTSGNTIYFGEGSWLTVV.

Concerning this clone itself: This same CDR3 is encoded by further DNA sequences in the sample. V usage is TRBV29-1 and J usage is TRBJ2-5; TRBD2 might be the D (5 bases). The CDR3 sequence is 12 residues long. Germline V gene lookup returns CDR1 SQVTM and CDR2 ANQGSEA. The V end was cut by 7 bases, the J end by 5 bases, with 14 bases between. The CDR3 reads CSATGNGETQYF. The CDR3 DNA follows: TGCAGCGCTACGGGGAATGGGGAGACCCAGTACTTC. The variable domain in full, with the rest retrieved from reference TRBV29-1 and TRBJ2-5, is SAVISQKPSRDICQRGTSLTIQCQVDSQVTMMFWYRQQPGQSLTLIATANQGSEATYESGFVIDKFPISRPNLTFSTLTVSNMSPEDSSIYLCSATGNGETQYFGPGTRLLVL.